This T cell receptor (beta chain) was profiled in a study of patients and donors after allogeneic stem cell transplantation (dated by TCRdb to 2018 to 2020). This clonotype is characterized as medium-sized (0.01 to 0.1%). Its specific antigen is unknown. Qualities for individual bases were not recorded, and no much larger clone is one base off. According to the germline V gene, CDR1 reads SGHRS and CDR2 reads YFSETQ. From the cysteine up to the phenylalanine, the CDR3 has a length of 14 residues. Left in the record is the CDR3 DNA by itself, 42 bases read in frame from the first base. V sheds 0 bases and J sheds 7 bases, leaving 14 bases between their ends. The library was obtained by RT-PCR. This sample was sequenced with a NextSeq 550. TCRdb's own reprocessing of the public reads used fastp at Q25 and MiXCR and kept productive beta chains. Each record represents a unique CDR3 protein, reported with the most common genes and DNA among its rows. Present in this sample are some 10,000 distinct CDR3 sequences, about 4% of which were seen just once. Together, the top ten hold about 20% of the sample.

The TCR comes from a human donor who was either an allogeneic HSCT recipient or a stem cell or donor lymphocyte infusion donor (not recorded which). It is not recorded whose cells these are; they may come from a transplant donor. The receptor chain draws on TRBV5-1 and TRBJ2-7; no D segment can be confidently identified. Sequencing used blood, either unsorted or a sorted T cell fraction (not recorded which). The DNA is as follows: TGCGCCAGCAGCTTGGGTCATGGAGATCGAGAGCAGTACTTC. This encodes CASSLGHGDREQYF. Full variable domain (CDR3 extended with the reference TRBV5-1 and TRBJ2-7 proteins): KAGVTQTPRYLIKTRGQQVTLSCSPISGHRSVSWYQQTPGQGLQFLFEYFSETQRNKGNFPGRFSGRQFSNSRSEMNVSTLELGDSALYLCASSLGHGDREQYFGPGTRLTVT.